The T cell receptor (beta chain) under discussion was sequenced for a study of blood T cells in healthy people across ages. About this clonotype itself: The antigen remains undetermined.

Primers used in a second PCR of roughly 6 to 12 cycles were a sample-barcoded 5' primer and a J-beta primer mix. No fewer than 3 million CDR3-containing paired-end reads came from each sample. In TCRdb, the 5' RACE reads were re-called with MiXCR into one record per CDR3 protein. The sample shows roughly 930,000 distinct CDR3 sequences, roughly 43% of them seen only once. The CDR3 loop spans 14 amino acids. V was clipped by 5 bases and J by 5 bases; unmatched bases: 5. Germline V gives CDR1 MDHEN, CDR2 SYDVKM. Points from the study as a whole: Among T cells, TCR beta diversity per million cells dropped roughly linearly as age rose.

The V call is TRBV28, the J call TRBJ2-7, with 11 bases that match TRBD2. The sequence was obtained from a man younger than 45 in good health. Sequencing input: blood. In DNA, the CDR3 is TGTGCCAGCAGTATACTAGCGGGGGTAGACGAGCAGTACTTC. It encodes CASSILAGVDEQYF.